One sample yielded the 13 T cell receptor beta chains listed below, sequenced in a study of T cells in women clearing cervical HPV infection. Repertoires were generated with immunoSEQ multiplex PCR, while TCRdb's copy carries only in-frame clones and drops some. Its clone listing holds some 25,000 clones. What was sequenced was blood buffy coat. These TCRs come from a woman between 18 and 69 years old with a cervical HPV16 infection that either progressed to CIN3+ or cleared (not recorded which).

The CDR3 is CASSDAGGREKLFF. CDR3 bases read: TGTGCCAGCAGTGATGCAGGGGGCCGTGAAAAA. The chain uses TRBV6-1 and TRBJ1-4; 8 bases map to TRBD1. The read halts 3 residues ahead of the CDR3 end, with the missing end drawn from the germline J gene. The CDR3 is made up of 14 amino acids. Germline CDR1 MNHNS, CDR2 SASEGT. The V gene end was trimmed by 3 bases and the J gene end by 7 bases; junction bases not matched to a gene: 4.

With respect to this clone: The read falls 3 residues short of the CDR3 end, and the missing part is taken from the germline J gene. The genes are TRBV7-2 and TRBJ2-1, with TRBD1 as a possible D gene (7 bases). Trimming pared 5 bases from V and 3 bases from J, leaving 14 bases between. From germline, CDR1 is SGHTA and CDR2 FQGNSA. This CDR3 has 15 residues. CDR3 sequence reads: CASSQGQGGYNEQFF. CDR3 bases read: TGTGCCAGCAGCCAAGGGCAGGGGGGCTACAATGAG.

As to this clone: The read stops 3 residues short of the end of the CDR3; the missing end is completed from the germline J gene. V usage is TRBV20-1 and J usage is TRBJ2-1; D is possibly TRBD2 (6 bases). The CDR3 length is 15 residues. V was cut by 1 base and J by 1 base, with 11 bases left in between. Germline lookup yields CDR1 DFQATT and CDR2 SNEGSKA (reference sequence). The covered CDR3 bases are TGCAGTGCTAGAGGGAGGGGTTTTTCCTACAATGAG. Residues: CSARGRGFSYNE. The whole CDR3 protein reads CSARGRGFSYNEQFF.

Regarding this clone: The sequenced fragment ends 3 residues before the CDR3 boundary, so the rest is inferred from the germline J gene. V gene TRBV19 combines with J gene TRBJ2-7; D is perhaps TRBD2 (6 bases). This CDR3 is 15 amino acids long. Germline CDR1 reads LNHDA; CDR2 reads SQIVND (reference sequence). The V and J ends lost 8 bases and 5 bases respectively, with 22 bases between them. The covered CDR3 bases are TGTGCCAGTCGTAAGACTACCGGGAGTCTCGACGAG. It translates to CASRKTTGSLDE. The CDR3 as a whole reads CASRKTTGSLDEQYF.

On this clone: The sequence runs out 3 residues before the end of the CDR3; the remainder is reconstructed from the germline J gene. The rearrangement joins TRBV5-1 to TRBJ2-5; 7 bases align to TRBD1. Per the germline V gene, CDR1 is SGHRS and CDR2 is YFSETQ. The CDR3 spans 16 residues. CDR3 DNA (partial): TGCGCCAGCAGCTCAGGGGGTATGGGTAGCACAGATACC. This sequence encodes CASSSGGMGSTDT. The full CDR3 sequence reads CASSSGGMGSTDTQYF.

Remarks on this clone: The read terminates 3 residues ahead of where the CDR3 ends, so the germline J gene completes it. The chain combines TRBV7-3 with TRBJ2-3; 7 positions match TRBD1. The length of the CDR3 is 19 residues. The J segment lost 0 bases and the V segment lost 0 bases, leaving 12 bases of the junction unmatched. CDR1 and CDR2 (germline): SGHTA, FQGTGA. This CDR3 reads CASSLTLWADRTSTDTQYF. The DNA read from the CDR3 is TGTGCCAGCAGCTTAACCCTGTGGGCGGACAGGACTAGCACAGATACG.

The covered CDR3 bases are TGTGCCAGCAGTCTTTCGTCACGGCCGGGGGCCTACGAG. Translated, it gives CASSLSSRPGAYE. The entire CDR3 protein is CASSLSSRPGAYEQYF. The rearrangement uses TRBV27 and TRBJ2-7, with D possibly TRBD2 on 6 matching bases. The read ends 3 residues early relative to the CDR3; the germline J gene fills the gap. Germline V gene sequence: CDR1 MNHEY, CDR2 SMNVEV (reference sequence). This CDR3 contains 16 residues. Trimming removed 5 bases from V and 2 bases from J, with 19 bases in between.

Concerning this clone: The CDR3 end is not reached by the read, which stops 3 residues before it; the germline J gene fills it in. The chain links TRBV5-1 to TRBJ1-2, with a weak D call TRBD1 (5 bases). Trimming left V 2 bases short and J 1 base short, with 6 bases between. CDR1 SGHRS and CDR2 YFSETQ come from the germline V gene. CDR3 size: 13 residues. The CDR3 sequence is CASSLGDNYGYTF. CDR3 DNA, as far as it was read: TGCGCCAGCAGCTTAGGGGATAACTATGGC.

The covered CDR3 bases are TGTGCCAGCAGCCGTTTTCTACAAGAGACC. Translating gives CASSRFLQET. The whole CDR3 protein reads CASSRFLQETQYF. The chain couples TRBV14 to TRBJ2-5; unclear D gene. From the germline J gene comes the end of the CDR3, since the read stops 3 residues before it. The length of the CDR3 is 13 residues. Germline assignment: CDR1 SGHDN and CDR2 FVKESK. V was pared by 4 bases and J by 2 bases, with 8 bases between.

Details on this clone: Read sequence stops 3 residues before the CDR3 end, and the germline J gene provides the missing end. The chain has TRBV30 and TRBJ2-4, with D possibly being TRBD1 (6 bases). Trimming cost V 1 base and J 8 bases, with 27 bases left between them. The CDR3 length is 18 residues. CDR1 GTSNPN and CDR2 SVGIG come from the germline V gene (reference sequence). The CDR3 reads CAWSASSRQGMGLYIQYF. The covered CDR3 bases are TGTGCCTGGAGTGCTTCTTCCCGCCAGGGGATGGGGTTGTACATT.

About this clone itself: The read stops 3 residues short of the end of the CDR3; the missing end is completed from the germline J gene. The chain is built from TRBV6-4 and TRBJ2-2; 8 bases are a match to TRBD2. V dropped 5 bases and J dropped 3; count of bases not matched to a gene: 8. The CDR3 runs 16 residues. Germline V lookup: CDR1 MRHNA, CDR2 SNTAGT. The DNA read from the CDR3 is TGTGCCAGCAGTCCATCTGAAGCGGGGGACACCGGGGAG. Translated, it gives CASSPSEAGDTGE. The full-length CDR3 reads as CASSPSEAGDTGELFF.

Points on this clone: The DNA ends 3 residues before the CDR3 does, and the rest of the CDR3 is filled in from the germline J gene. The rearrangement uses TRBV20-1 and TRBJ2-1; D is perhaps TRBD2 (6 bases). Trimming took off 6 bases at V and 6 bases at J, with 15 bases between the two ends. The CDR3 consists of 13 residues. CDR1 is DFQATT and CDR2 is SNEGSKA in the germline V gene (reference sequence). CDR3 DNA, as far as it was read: TGCAGTGCCCCCCAAGCGGGCCTCAATGAG. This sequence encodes CSAPQAGLNE. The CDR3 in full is CSAPQAGLNEQFF.

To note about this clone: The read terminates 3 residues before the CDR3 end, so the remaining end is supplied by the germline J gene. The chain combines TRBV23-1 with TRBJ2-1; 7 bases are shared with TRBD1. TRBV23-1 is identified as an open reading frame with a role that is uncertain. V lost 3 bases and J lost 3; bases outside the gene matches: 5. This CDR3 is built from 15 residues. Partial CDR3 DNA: TGCGCCAGCAGTCACACCGGGACAGACTACAATGAG. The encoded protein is CASSHTGTDYNE. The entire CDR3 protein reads CASSHTGTDYNEQFF.